Presented here are 15 T cell receptor beta chains from one specimen sequenced in a study of patients and donors after allogeneic stem cell transplantation. Using its own MiXCR run on the RT-PCR reads, TCRdb lists one record per CDR3 protein. This table has 900,000 to 1,000,000 distinct CDR3 sequences, approximately 18% appearing once. Sequenced sample: blood, either unsorted or a sorted T cell fraction (not recorded which). These receptors were taken from a human donor who was either an allogeneic HSCT recipient or a stem cell or donor lymphocyte infusion donor (not recorded which). It is not recorded whose cells these are; they may come from a transplant donor.

The V call is TRBV27, the J call TRBJ1-6; D is undetermined. Germline V gene sequence: CDR1 MNHEY, CDR2 SMNVEV (reference sequence). The CDR3 contains 17 residues. Trimming took 3 bases from V and 9 from J, leaving 21 bases between them. For the CDR3, the DNA is TGTGCCAGCAGTTTTCTTACCGCGACAATGCCCATTTCACCCCTCCACTTT. Protein sequence: CASSFLTATMPISPLHF.

This clonotype was recorded a few times. The rearrangement joins TRBV24-1 to TRBJ2-2; maybe TRBD2 (5 bases). The ends were cut back, 5 bases at V and 0 bases at J, with 9 bases in the middle. Germline CDR1 KGHDR, CDR2 SFDVKD. The length of the CDR3 is 15 residues. The chain's CDR3 is CATSGVAPNTGELFF. The DNA of the CDR3 is TGTGCCACCAGTGGTGTAGCGCCGAACACCGGGGAGCTGTTTTTT.

This clonotype was picked up many times. The rearrangement links TRBV5-1 to TRBJ1-3; D gene uncertain. The germline CDR1 and CDR2 sequences are SGHRS and YFSETQ. Deletions cut 0 bases from V and 4 bases from J, with 11 bases between. The CDR3 consists of 15 residues. Here the CDR3 reads CASSLDSKRGNTIYF. The CDR3 bases are TGCGCCAGCAGCTTGGACAGCAAGAGAGGAAACACCATATATTTT.

This sequence joins TRBV5-1 and TRBJ1-2; D remains ambiguous. The length of the CDR3 is 14 residues. Germline CDR1 and CDR2: SGHRS and YFSETQ. Trimming removed 2 bases from V and 8 bases from J, with 16 bases in between. CDR3: CASSFSVPQAGYTF. The DNA for the CDR3 is TGCGCCAGCAGCTTCAGTGTACCCCAAGCGGGCTACACCTTC.

This chain joins TRBV20-1 and TRBJ1-2; unclear D gene. Trimming removed 3 bases at V and 1 base at J, with 18 bases between. The CDR3 loop spans 16 amino acids. CDR1 and CDR2 (germline): DFQATT, SNEGSKA (reference sequence). The CDR3 sequence: CSARLQRKTFNYGYTF. CDR3 nucleotide sequence: TGCAGTGCTAGGTTACAGAGGAAGACCTTTAACTATGGCTACACCTTC.

This clonotype has ten or more counts. This chain connects TRBV28 to TRBJ1-5; 8 bases match TRBD1. CDR3 length: 14 amino acids. V shed 6 bases and J 1 base; nucleotides not matched to a gene: 2. The V gene's germline CDR1 is MDHEN and CDR2 SYDVKM. This CDR3 is CASRDRASNQPQHF. DNA for the CDR3: TGTGCCAGCAGGGACAGGGCGAGCAATCAGCCCCAGCATTTT.

Only a few counts were recorded for this clonotype. The rearrangement uses TRBV2 and TRBJ2-1, with 10 bases identical to TRBD2. The CDR3 length is 18 residues. With 4 bases clipped from V and 7 bases from J, the junction kept 16 bases outside the gene matches. The germline V gene has CDR1 SNHLY and CDR2 FYNNEI. The CDR3 loop reads CASSVFASGRKEGNEQFF. The CDR3 DNA follows: TGTGCCAGCAGTGTTTTCGCTAGCGGGAGAAAAGAGGGTAATGAGCAGTTCTTC.

The chain links TRBV19 to TRBJ1-1, with 7 bases matching TRBD1. V dropped 5 bases and J dropped 1; count of bases not matched to a gene: 7. The CDR3 is 15 residues long. The germline V gene encodes CDR1 LNHDA and CDR2 SQIVND (reference sequence). Here the CDR3 DNA reads TGTGCCAGTAGTTTCCGGGACAGAGGGAACACTGAAGCTTTCTTT. Its protein product is CASSFRDRGNTEAFF.

This clonotype was counted only a few times. This rearrangement joins TRBV29-1 to TRBJ2-3; 10 nucleotides line up with TRBD1. This CDR3 has 15 amino acids. The J segment lost 0 bases and the V segment lost 7 bases, leaving 7 bases of the junction unmatched. Germline V CDR1 and CDR2: SQVTM, ANQGSEA. The CDR3 nucleotides read TGCAGCGCCGGACCGGGACAGGGGAGCACAGATACGCAGTATTTT. Amino acids: CSAGPGQGSTDTQYF.

The chain couples TRBV11-3 to TRBJ2-5; tentative D call: TRBD2 (5 bases). The CDR3 totals 13 residues. The V gene's germline CDR1 is SGHNT and CDR2 YENEEA. V was pared by 3 bases and J by 4 bases, with 9 bases between. The CDR3 DNA reads as TGTGCCAGCAGCTTTTGGGGAGCAGAGACCCAGTACTTC. Protein product: CASSFWGAETQYF.

This clonotype was observed many times. J is TRBJ2-7 and V is TRBV6-2 or TRBV6-3, with D uncertain. The CDR3 is 12 amino acids. Germline CDR1 is MNHEY and CDR2 is SVGEGT. V was cut by 3 bases and J by 6 bases, with 9 bases left in between. The CDR3 region is CASSYLGIEQYF. In DNA form, the CDR3 reads TGTGCCAGCAGTTATTTGGGGATCGAGCAGTACTTC.

V usage is TRBV6-5 and J usage is TRBJ1-6; D uncertain. This CDR3 comprises 17 residues. Trimming stripped 0 bases from V and 1 base from J, with 10 bases between. Germline CDR1 MNHEY, CDR2 SVGAGI. The CDR3: CASSYSNGGSYNSPLHF. The CDR3 DNA sequence: TGTGCCAGCAGTTACTCGAATGGCGGGTCCTATAATTCACCCCTCCACTTT.

This clonotype came up many times. This rearrangement joins TRBV5-1 to TRBJ2-7, with D unresolved. There are 14 residues in the CDR3. Germline V gives CDR1 SGHRS, CDR2 YFSETQ. Trimming removed 0 bases at V and 3 bases at J, with 10 bases between. CDR3 in DNA: TGCGCCAGCAGCTTGGGTGGAGCCCTCTACGAGCAGTACTTC. Its translation: CASSLGGALYEQYF. Drawing the rest from reference TRBV5-1 and TRBJ2-7, the complete variable domain is KAGVTQTPRYLIKTRGQQVTLSCSPISGHRSVSWYQQTPGQGLQFLFEYFSETQRNKGNFPGRFSGRQFSNSRSEMNVSTLELGDSALYLCASSLGGALYEQYFGPGTRLTVT.

The chain combines TRBV7-3 with TRBJ1-3; D perhaps matches TRBD1 (5 bases). Per germline, CDR1 SGHTA and CDR2 FQGTGA. Trimming took 0 bases from V and 0 from J, leaving 9 bases between them. CDR3 size: 16 residues. The CDR3 reads CASSLTPGYSGNTIYF. For the CDR3, the DNA is TGTGCCAGCAGCTTAACCCCAGGGTACTCTGGAAACACCATATATTTT.

V is TRBV4-1 and J is TRBJ1-2; TRBD1 matches 7 bases. The trim removed 3 bases at V and 4 bases at J, leaving 11 bases unmatched. Germline lookup yields CDR1 MGHRA and CDR2 YSYEKL. The CDR3 is made up of 16 amino acids. CDR3 nucleotides: TGCGCCAGCAGCCAGGTAATGACAGGGAAAAGCTATGGCTACACCTTC. This translates into CASSQVMTGKSYGYTF.